The next 10 T cell receptor beta chains were all read from a single sample in a study of spatial heterogeneity in lung cancer. Notes on the study in general: It was found that expanded intratumoral alpha and beta TCR counts tracked tumor mutation counts.

Time point meaning: sample taken at primary tumor resection. MiXCR, applied by TCRdb to the 5' RACE reads, yields one record per CDR3 protein. Of around 100,000 distinct CDR3 sequences listed, around 4.8% are singletons. These receptors lack a known antigen. The sample consisted of lung tumor tissue, taken at surgery. The receptors stem from a male donor with early-stage non-small cell lung cancer.

This clonotype was seen many times. This chain joins TRBV6-5 and TRBJ1-4, with unresolved D. Trimming stripped 6 bases from V and 6 bases from J, with 14 bases between. Per germline, CDR1 MNHEY and CDR2 SVGAGI. This CDR3 has 14 amino acids. This CDR3 reads CASSRIGRYEKLFF. DNA for the CDR3: TGTGCCAGCAGCCGGATCGGCCGTTATGAAAAACTGTTTTTT.

This clonotype has ten or more counts. This rearrangement joins TRBV20-1 to TRBJ2-1, with TRBD1 identical over 7 bases. This CDR3 comprises 14 residues. CDR1 DFQATT and CDR2 SNEGSKA come from the germline V gene (reference sequence). The V and J ends lost 6 bases and 5 bases, in that order; junction bases with no gene match: 10. CDR3 DNA: TGCAGTGCAGCCCGGGACAGTACCAACAATGAGCAGTTCTTC. Its protein product is CSAARDSTNNEQFF.

This clonotype was counted at least ten times. V is TRBV9 and J is TRBJ2-5; D ambiguous. The CDR3 spans 13 residues. CDR1 SGDLS and CDR2 YYNGEE come from the germline V gene. The ends were cut back, 4 bases at V and 3 bases at J, with 10 bases in the middle. This CDR3 reads CASSPDIEETQYF. Written as DNA, the CDR3 is TGTGCCAGCAGCCCCGACATCGAAGAGACCCAGTACTTC.

This clonotype was seen many times. The chain couples TRBV20-1 to TRBJ1-5; a possible D gene is TRBD1 (6 bases). V lost 1 base, J lost 2 bases, and 15 bases lay in between. This CDR3 contains 16 residues. Germline lookup yields CDR1 DFQATT and CDR2 SNEGSKA (reference sequence). The CDR3 DNA reads TGCAGTGCTAGAGCCTTCGACAGGATCGGCAATCAGCCCCAGCATTTT. Encoded protein: CSARAFDRIGNQPQHF.

This clonotype was seen more than once but under ten times. This chain links TRBV6-5 with TRBJ1-6, with no clear D. The CDR3 is made up of 13 amino acids. Germline V gene sequence: CDR1 MNHEY, CDR2 SVGAGI. The V end lost 7 bases, the J end lost 6 bases, and 10 bases lay between the germline ends. The CDR3 coding sequence is TGTGCCAGCACCTGGGGTCGTAATTCACCCCTCCACTTT. It encodes CASTWGRNSPLHF.

At least ten counts were recorded for this clonotype. V usage is TRBV11-2 and J usage is TRBJ2-1; D possibly matches TRBD1 or TRBD2 (6 bases each). The germline CDR1 and CDR2 sequences are SGHAT and FQNNGV. V gave up 5 bases and J gave up 0 bases, with 11 bases separating them. This CDR3 is 15 amino acids long. The CDR3 DNA reads TGTGCCAGCAGCGCGGGACATCACTCCTACAATGAGCAGTTCTTC. Translation: CASSAGHHSYNEQFF.

This clonotype has at least ten counts. The V call is TRBV2, the J call TRBJ1-1, with 9 positions matching TRBD1. This CDR3 comprises 15 residues. Germline V lookup: CDR1 SNHLY, CDR2 FYNNEI. With V trimmed by 4 bases and J by 6 bases, 9 bases remained unmatched. The CDR3 DNA is TGTGCCAGCAGTGTATTGGGACAGGGTTTCCCTGAAGCTTTCTTT. The encoded protein is CASSVLGQGFPEAFF.

Only a few counts were recorded for this clonotype. The chain carries TRBV6-1 and TRBJ2-5; unclear D gene. Germline CDR1 MNHNS, CDR2 SASEGT. The CDR3 has 12 residues. Between the trimmed V and J ends, which lost 10 bases and 5 bases, there was a span of 14 bases. For the CDR3, the DNA is TGTGCCACCCGGGCGGCCAAGGAGACCCAGTACTTC. Its protein is CATRAAKETQYF.

This clonotype occurred many times. The chain uses TRBV27 and TRBJ2-5; D possibly corresponds to TRBD2 (5 bases). Germline CDR1 MNHEY, CDR2 SMNVEV (reference sequence). The CDR3 consists of 17 residues. Trimming shortened V by 6 bases and J by 4 bases, and 24 bases separated the two germline ends. The CDR3 coding sequence is TGTGCCAGCAGAGGGCTCGTAGGGCGGGTAGCTCGAGAGACCCAGTACTTC. Its translation is CASRGLVGRVARETQYF.

The CDR3 nucleotides are TGCAGCGTCCCAAGCGGGAGGGCCTACGAGCAGTACTTC. Amino acid sequence: CSVPSGRAYEQYF. The rearrangement links TRBV29-1 to TRBJ2-7; the match to TRBD2 covers 10 bases. The CDR3 totals 13 residues. V shed 6 bases, J shed 2 bases, and the junction held 4 bases outside the gene matches. The germline V gene has CDR1 SQVTM and CDR2 ANQGSEA.